The T cell receptor (beta chain) under discussion was sequenced for a study of cytomegalovirus exposure and HLA in healthy donors. As regards this clone: As yet, its antigen is unknown.

Study-wide results and limits: In all likelihood, a cluster of highly shared sequence variants was a sequencing artifact. Rarity marked most TCR sequences, yet some public TCRs occurred in many donors. CMV serostatus was the only recorded immune exposure for donors.

The PCR ran on 60 Vbeta and 13 Jbeta primers. Using immunoSEQ multiplex PCR, the repertoire was profiled, and TCRdb retains in-frame clones only, with some absent. The sample contains 150,000 to 200,000 clones, about 81% of which appear only once. The CDR3 loop spans 13 amino acids. The germline gives CDR1 LGHNA, CDR2 YSLEER. V gave up 0 bases and J gave up 11 bases; unmatched junction bases: 3. This clonotype was sampled from a woman aged 18-30 years in good health and CMV-seropositive. Source material: PBMCs. The J gene is TRBJ2-2, the V gene TRBV4-3, with 7 bases that match TRBD2. The CDR3 protein is CASSQELGLELFF. The CDR3 DNA reads TGCGCCAGCAGCCAAGAATTGGGACTAGAGCTGTTTTTT.